This entry features one TCR beta chain sequence. Through a sample-barcoded 5' primer and a J-beta primer mix, a second PCR was run for roughly 6 to 11 cycles. A single record per CDR3 protein comes from TCRdb applying MiXCR to the 5' RACE reads. Seen here are roughly 720,000 distinct CDR3 sequences, about 55% observed once, and the top ten hold about 42%. This sample was included in a study of blood T cells in healthy people across ages. Healthy Russian Caucasian donors spanned ages roughly 6 to 90 years. V was pared by 4 bases and J by 14 bases, with 17 bases between. CDR1 and CDR2 from the germline V gene are SGHTS and YDEGEE. The CDR3 totals 12 residues.

What was sequenced was blood. The chain joins TRBV5-8 to TRBJ2-3, with D perhaps given as TRBD1 or TRBD2 (5 bases each). The receptor was derived from an elderly man in good health. CDR3 in DNA: TGTGCCAGCAGCGGATGGGGGAGATACGCGTATTTT. This encodes CASSGWGRYAYF.